This is a list of T cell receptor beta chains from one sample in a study of cytomegalovirus exposure and HLA in healthy donors. TCRdb keeps only in-frame clones here, not all; method: immunoSEQ multiplex PCR. This sample has 150,000 to 200,000 clones, with 75% to 90% found just once. The sequenced material came from PBMCs. The origin of the receptors is a girl between 5 and 17 years old in good health and CMV-seropositive. CDR3s include the opening cysteine and the closing phenylalanine or tryptophan. A D gene is named only where the DNA matches it firmly. The size field is filled for only some rows; it gives once, few, many or a size class.

. | TRBD2 | TRBJ2-1 | TRBV30 | TGTGCCTGGAGTACCCCTTTTAGCGGGCCACAAAATGAGCAGTTCTTC | CAWSTPFSGPQNEQFF
. | TRBD1 | TRBJ2-7 | TRBV5-1 | TGCGCCAGCAGCCTAGTCAATGGACAGGGCTACGAGCAGTACTTC | CASSLVNGQGYEQYF
. | . | TRBJ1-2 | TRBV29-1 | TGCAGCGTTGCCTCAAGACAGACCATAGGGGCCAACTATGGCTACACCTTC | CSVASRQTIGANYGYTF
. | . | TRBJ1-5 | TRBV19 | TGTGCCAGTAGTATTCTCGGGGTGCGGGATCAGCCCCAGCATTTT | CASSILGVRDQPQHF
. | . | TRBJ1-5 | TRBV30 | TGTGCCTGGAGTGTACGAGGTCAGCCCCGGCATTTT | CAWSVRGQPRHF
. | TRBD1 | TRBJ2-2 | TRBV6-5 | TGTGCCAGCAGAACGGGACAGGGAGGGGCCGGGGAGCTGTTTTTT | CASRTGQGGAGELFF
. | . | TRBJ1-1 | TRBV11-2 | TGTGCCAGCAGCTCATGGACGGCCGGGGACACTGAAGCTTTCTTT | CASSSWTAGDTEAFF
once | TRBD1 | TRBJ1-5 | TRBV7-2 | TGTGCCAGCAGCTTACAGGGGGAGCAGCCCCAGCATTTT | CASSLQGEQPQHF
. | TRBD2 | TRBJ2-3 | TRBV7-9 | TGTGCCAGCAGCTCGAAGCGGGAAAGCACAGATACGCAGTATTTT | CASSSKRESTDTQYF
. | TRBD1 | TRBJ2-7 | TRBV10-3 | TGTGCCATCAGTGAGTCTAGGGCAGGGGGCTCCTACGAGCAGTACTTC | CAISESRAGGSYEQYF
. | TRBD2 | TRBJ2-1 | TRBV5-1 | TGCGCCAGCAGCCCATCCGGGACTACACTCTACAATGAGCAGTTCTTC | CASSPSGTTLYNEQFF
few | TRBD1 | TRBJ1-5 | TRBV7-9 | TGTGCCAGCAGCAACCAGGACAGGGGCAATCAGCCCCAGCATTTT | CASSNQDRGNQPQHF
. | TRBD2 | TRBJ2-3 | TRBV11-2 | TGTGCCAGCAGCTTTCTAGCGGGAGATACGCAGTATTTT | CASSFLAGDTQYF
. | TRBD1 | TRBJ2-7 | TRBV10-1 | TGCACCAGGACAGGCGAGCAGTACTTC | CTRTGEQYF
few | TRBD1 | TRBJ1-2 | TRBV5-1 | TGCGCCAGCAGCTCCCGACAGGGTGGCTACACCTTC | CASSSRQGGYTF
. | . | TRBJ1-1 | TRBV11-2 | TGTGCCAGCAGCTATCCGAACAGGGAAGGCACTGAAGCTTTCTTT | CASSYPNREGTEAFF
. | TRBD1 | TRBJ2-2 | TRBV7-9 | TGTGCCAGCAGCCCGTCCCCCGGGACAGGGTTGAACACCGGGGAGCTGTTTTTT | CASSPSPGTGLNTGELFF